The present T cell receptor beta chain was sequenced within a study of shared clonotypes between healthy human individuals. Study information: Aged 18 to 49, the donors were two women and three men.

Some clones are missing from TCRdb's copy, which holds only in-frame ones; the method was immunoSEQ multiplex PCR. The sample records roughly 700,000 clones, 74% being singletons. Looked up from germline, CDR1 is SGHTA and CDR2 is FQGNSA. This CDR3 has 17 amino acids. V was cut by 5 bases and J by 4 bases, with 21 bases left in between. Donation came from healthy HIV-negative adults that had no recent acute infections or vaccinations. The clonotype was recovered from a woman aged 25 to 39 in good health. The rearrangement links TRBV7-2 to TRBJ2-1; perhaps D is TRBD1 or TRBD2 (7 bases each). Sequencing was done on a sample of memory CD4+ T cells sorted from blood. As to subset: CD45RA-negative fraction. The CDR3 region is CASSPGGTAGPYNEQFF. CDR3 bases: TGTGCCAGCAGCCCCGGGGGGACAGCGGGACCTTACAATGAGCAGTTCTTC.